One sample yielded the 12 T cell receptor beta chains listed below, sequenced in a study of T cell responses to AZD1222 COVID-19 vaccine. TCRdb's copy holds only in-frame clones and misses some; the assay was immunoSEQ multiplex PCR. The profile shows over 100,000 clones, roughly nine tenths of them singletons. The sequencing here drew on peripheral blood, taken on day 0 of AZD1222 vaccination. Receptors originate from an adult in good health.

The CDR3 nucleotides are TGCAGCGTACCGCAGGGAGGGACGCAGTATTTT. Protein product: CSVPQGGTQYF. V and J are TRBV29-1 and TRBJ2-3; TRBD2 agrees at 7 bases. V lost 6 bases to trimming and J lost 9 bases; unmatched junction nucleotides: 6. The CDR3 length is 11 residues. The germline V gene encodes CDR1 SQVTM and CDR2 ANQGSEA.

The chain carries TRBV27 and TRBJ2-1; D might be TRBD2 (5 bases). Germline V gene sequence: CDR1 MNHEY, CDR2 SMNVEV (reference sequence). Between the trimmed V and J ends, which lost 2 bases and 2 bases, there was a span of 7 bases. The CDR3 consists of 14 residues. CDR3 loop: CASSLDGAYNEQFF. The CDR3 DNA reads as TGTGCCAGCAGTTTAGACGGGGCCTACAATGAGCAGTTCTTC.

V usage is TRBV13 and J usage is TRBJ1-1; D is unresolved. Germline CDR1 PRHDT, CDR2 FYEKMQ (reference sequence). V was cut by 4 bases and J by 4 bases, with 16 bases left in between. The CDR3 runs to 15 residues. CDR3 loop: CASSWKGGRATEAFF. CDR3 nucleotide sequence: TGTGCCAGCAGCTGGAAGGGAGGGAGGGCCACTGAAGCTTTCTTT.

V and J are TRBV3-1 (or the pseudogene TRBV3-2) and TRBJ2-5, with 9 bases fitting TRBD2. V lost 1 base and J lost 0; bases outside the gene matches: 9. Germline V gives CDR1 LGHDT, CDR2 YNNKEL (reference sequence). CDR3 length: 18 amino acids. The CDR3 reads CASSQGQLSGGYQETQYF. The CDR3 DNA is TGTGCCAGCAGCCAAGGTCAGCTGAGCGGGGGGTACCAAGAGACCCAGTACTTC.

The CDR3 DNA follows: TGTGCCAGCAGCTCGACTGGGTCCAATCAGCCCCAGCATTTT. Amino acids: CASSSTGSNQPQHF. V is TRBV7-9 and J is TRBJ1-5; D gene unclear. V lost 4 bases to trimming and J lost 3 bases, with 10 bases between them. The CDR3 runs 14 residues. From germline, CDR1 is SEHNR and CDR2 FQNEAQ (reference sequence).

This chain joins TRBV11-2 and TRBJ2-3; D is perhaps TRBD2 (6 bases). Germline V CDR1 and CDR2: SGHAT, FQNNGV. V was clipped by 6 bases and J by 2 bases, with 18 bases between them. This CDR3 comprises 16 residues. In DNA form, the CDR3 reads TGTGCCAGCAGTTTCCCTCCGGGACTCAACACAGATACGCAGTATTTT. It specifies CASSFPPGLNTDTQYF.

J is TRBJ1-2 and V is TRBV19; D not certain. The V and J ends lost 4 bases and 2 bases respectively, with 8 bases between them. Per germline, CDR1 LNHDA and CDR2 SQIVND (reference sequence). The CDR3 is 13 residues long. The CDR3 sequence: CASSTASNYGYTF. The CDR3 DNA reads as TGTGCCAGTAGTACAGCGTCAAACTATGGCTACACCTTC.

The chain has TRBV10-1 and TRBJ2-3; a possible D gene is TRBD1 (5 bases). Per the germline V gene, CDR1 is WNHNN and CDR2 is SYGVQD (reference sequence). The CDR3 contains 13 residues. V was trimmed by 2 bases and J by 5 bases, leaving 8 bases between them. The CDR3 sequence: CASSERGIDTQYF. The CDR3 DNA sequence: TGCGCCAGCAGTGAGAGGGGAATAGATACGCAGTATTTT.

The rearrangement uses TRBV6-5 and TRBJ2-3, with D possibly being TRBD2 (5 bases). This CDR3 is built from 14 residues. Germline CDR1 reads MNHEY; CDR2 reads SVGAGI. V was pared by 8 bases and J by 4 bases, with 16 bases between. CDR3 DNA: TGTGCCAGCTGCCCCTGGGGAGTCCCAGATACGCAGTATTTT. Its translation is CASCPWGVPDTQYF.

The chain joins TRBV29-1 to TRBJ1-5; TRBD1 is a possible D gene (5 bases). Per the germline V gene, CDR1 is SQVTM and CDR2 is ANQGSEA. V was clipped by 3 bases and J by 5 bases, with 20 bases between them. The CDR3 covers 16 residues. DNA for the CDR3: TGCAGCGTTGACCCCTTCGGACAAAATGGTCATCAGCCCCAGCATTTT. It yields the protein CSVDPFGQNGHQPQHF.

V and J are TRBV4-3 and TRBJ1-1; possibly TRBD1 for D (5 bases). Trimming pared 5 bases from V and 0 bases from J, leaving 10 bases between. This CDR3 region has 14 residues. In germline, CDR1 is LGHNA, CDR2 YSLEER. For the CDR3, the DNA is TGCGCCAGCAGCGGTCGGGGGTTGAACACTGAAGCTTTCTTT. Its translation is CASSGRGLNTEAFF.

The V call is TRBV11-2, the J call TRBJ2-3, with D possibly called TRBD1 or TRBD2 (5 bases each). CDR1 is SGHAT, CDR2 FQNNGV, per germline. Trimming removed 3 bases at V and 2 bases at J, with 9 bases between. CDR3 length: 14 amino acids. The CDR3 here is CASSLGTHTDTQYF. The CDR3 bases are TGTGCCAGCAGCTTGGGGACCCACACAGATACGCAGTATTTT.